This T cell receptor beta chain was obtained from a study of control samples from healthy donors and cancer patients. Between the trimmed V and J ends, which lost 3 bases and 0 bases, there was a span of 12 bases. The V gene's germline CDR1 is LGHNA and CDR2 YNFKEQ. The CDR3 sequence is 17 residues long. Here immunoSEQ multiplex PCR was the method, and the copy in TCRdb shows in-frame clones only, minus some. This sample has some 410,000 clones, with more than 80% found just once. The TCR comes from a man aged 40-55 years with head and neck cancer. The chain carries TRBV4-2 and TRBJ1-6; D is unclear. Sequencing used PBMCs. This CDR3 is CASSQSVPNSYNSPLHF. CDR3 sequence (DNA): TGTGCCAGCAGCCAGTCGGTCCCCAACTCCTATAATTCACCCCTCCACTTT.